A single sample gave rise to the 17 T cell receptor beta chains below, sequenced in a study of CD8 T cells in Susac syndrome. RNA in amounts of 0.5 to 1 ug was reverse transcribed with random hexamers. From the immunoSEQ multiplex PCR reads, TCRdb called clonotypes with MiXCR, one entry per CDR3 protein. The sample includes around 130,000 distinct CDR3 sequences, about 93% of them seen just once. The sample consisted of CD8+ T cells from PBMCs. Source of these receptors: a human donor with multiple sclerosis.

The V and J genes are TRBV30 and TRBJ1-1, with D possibly being TRBD1 (5 bases). The CDR3 sequence is 12 residues long. The germline V and J ends were trimmed by 8 bases and 5 bases, with 15 bases remaining between them. The germline V gene encodes CDR1 GTSNPN and CDR2 SVGIG (reference sequence). CDR3 bases: TGTGCCCGTTCGATGGAGGGGACTGAAGCTTTCTTT. Translation gives CARSMEGTEAFF.

The chain joins TRBV4-2 to TRBJ2-7; a possible D gene is TRBD2 (5 bases). Germline-derived CDR1 and CDR2 are LGHNA and YNFKEQ. V lost 3 bases, J lost 2 bases, and 20 bases lay in between. CDR3 size: 17 residues. The CDR3 DNA is TGTGCCAGCAGCCAGGATGACCGGGGTATGGAAGCCTACGAGCAGTACTTC. This gives the protein CASSQDDRGMEAYEQYF.

The chain has TRBV2 and TRBJ2-2; TRBD1 might be the D (6 bases). Deletions cut 5 bases from V and 3 bases from J, with 13 bases between. The CDR3 has 15 residues. Germline-derived CDR1 and CDR2 are SNHLY and FYNNEI. The CDR3 sequence: CASSQTGLDTGELFF. In DNA form, the CDR3 reads TGTGCCAGCAGTCAAACAGGGCTTGACACCGGGGAGCTGTTTTTT.

This clonotype was observed a single time. The gene calls are TRBV5-1 and TRBJ2-1; D gene uncertain. This CDR3 is built from 16 residues. Germline lookup yields CDR1 SGHRS and CDR2 YFSETQ. The germline V and J ends were trimmed by 0 bases and 1 base, with 11 bases remaining between them. This CDR3 is CASSLGSLGSYNEQFF. The CDR3 DNA reads TGCGCCAGCAGCTTGGGGTCCCTCGGGTCCTACAATGAGCAGTTCTTC. Based on the CDR3 plus reference TRBV5-1 and TRBJ2-1, the full variable domain is KAGVTQTPRYLIKTRGQQVTLSCSPISGHRSVSWYQQTPGQGLQFLFEYFSETQRNKGNFPGRFSGRQFSNSRSEMNVSTLELGDSALYLCASSLGSLGSYNEQFFGPGTRLTVL.

The chain recombines TRBV30 with TRBJ1-1; 7 nucleotides agree with TRBD1. From germline, CDR1 is GTSNPN and CDR2 SVGIG (reference sequence). V trimming: 1 base; J trimming: 4 bases; junction bases outside the gene matches: 3. The CDR3 length is 13 residues. CDR3 in DNA: TGTGCCTGGAGTGAGGGGGCGCGCACTGAAGCTTTCTTT. It codes for CAWSEGARTEAFF.

V gene TRBV11-2 combines with J gene TRBJ2-7; no definite D call. Germline CDR1 is SGHAT and CDR2 is FQNNGV. V was trimmed by 0 bases and J by 3 bases, leaving 15 bases between them. The CDR3 spans 16 residues. The CDR3 sequence is CASSLDVHSLSYEQYF. CDR3 coding DNA: TGTGCCAGCAGCTTAGATGTACACAGCCTTAGCTACGAGCAGTACTTC.

The chain employs TRBV3-1 and TRBJ1-4, with D possibly TRBD1 on 5 matching bases. V dropped 7 bases and J dropped 3 bases, with 12 bases sitting between them. The CDR3 is made up of 14 amino acids. Germline-derived CDR1 and CDR2 are LGHDT and YNNKEL (reference sequence). The CDR3 sequence: CASNPGDSNEKLFF. Here the CDR3 DNA reads TGTGCCAGCAATCCGGGGGATTCTAATGAAAAACTGTTTTTT. Combining the CDR3 with reference TRBV3-1 and TRBJ1-4 gives the whole variable domain DTAVSQTPKYLVTQMGNDKSIKCEQNLGHDTMYWYKQDSKKFLKIMFSYNNKELIINETVPNRFSPKSPDKAHLNLHINSLELGDSAVYFCASNPGDSNEKLFFGSGTQLSVL.

In its sample, this clonotype was seen once. The gene calls are TRBV30 and TRBJ1-1; D not resolved. The CDR3 runs to 13 residues. Germline assignment: CDR1 GTSNPN and CDR2 SVGIG (reference sequence). Trimming removed 0 bases from V and 5 bases from J, with 10 bases in between. CDR3 nucleotide sequence: TGTGCCTGGAGTGTAACCCTGGGGACTGAAGCTTTCTTT. Its translation is CAWSVTLGTEAFF.

The genes are TRBV20-1 and TRBJ1-6; D is ambiguous. V lost 0 bases, J lost 3 bases, and 9 bases lay in between. CDR3 length: 15 residues. Germline V CDR1 and CDR2: DFQATT, SNEGSKA (reference sequence). In DNA, the CDR3 is TGCAGTGCTAGAGAGCGAGGGCGCTATAATTCACCCCTCCACTTT. Protein product: CSARERGRYNSPLHF.

The genes are TRBV9 and TRBJ2-7; D ambiguous. CDR1 SGDLS and CDR2 YYNGEE come from the germline V gene. V was shortened by 0 bases and J by 0 bases, with 13 bases between the two germline ends. The CDR3 is 16 amino acids. The CDR3 region is CASSVGQERSSYEQYF. CDR3 in DNA: TGTGCCAGCAGCGTAGGTCAGGAAAGAAGCTCCTACGAGCAGTACTTC.

This sequence joins TRBV14 and TRBJ2-2, with a possible D match to TRBD1 (6 bases). Trimming stripped 0 bases from V and 8 bases from J, with 16 bases between. The germline CDR1 and CDR2 sequences are SGHDN and FVKESK. CDR3 length: 16 residues. CDR3 protein: CASSQELGQFAGELFF. The CDR3 DNA is TGTGCCAGCAGCCAAGAACTCGGACAGTTTGCGGGGGAGCTGTTTTTT.

CDR3 protein: CASSPLNQPQHF. CDR3 in DNA: TGTGCCAGCAGCCCCCTGAATCAGCCCCAGCATTTT. The V and J genes are TRBV7-9 and TRBJ1-5; D is uncertain. V shed 5 bases and J shed 4 bases, with 6 bases lying between them. Germline CDR1 reads SEHNR; CDR2 reads FQNEAQ (reference sequence). The CDR3 sequence is 12 residues long.

The chain recombines TRBV27 with TRBJ2-1; TRBD2 matches at 7 bases. V shed 2 bases and J 6 bases; nucleotides not matched to a gene: 4. CDR3 length: 14 residues. The V gene's germline CDR1 is MNHEY and CDR2 SMNVEV (reference sequence). CDR3 residues: CASSLVGGSNEQFF. The CDR3 DNA sequence: TGTGCCAGCAGTTTAGTGGGAGGGTCCAATGAGCAGTTCTTC.

The rearrangement links TRBV7-3 to TRBJ2-1; no clear D gene. The V and J ends lost 5 bases and 0 bases respectively, with 11 bases between them. The CDR3 has 15 residues. Germline CDR1 reads SGHTA; CDR2 reads FQGTGA. This CDR3 reads CASSPGISSYNEQFF. CDR3 coding DNA: TGTGCCAGCAGCCCTGGGATCAGCTCCTACAATGAGCAGTTCTTC.

V gene TRBV19 combines with J gene TRBJ1-1; D call uncertain. The V end was cut by 4 bases, the J end by 10 bases, with 19 bases between. This CDR3 is 14 amino acids long. Looked up from germline, CDR1 is LNHDA and CDR2 is SQIVND (reference sequence). CDR3 nucleotide sequence: TGTGCCAGTAGTACAAACCTAGGACTTTTTTCAGCTTTCTTT. It specifies CASSTNLGLFSAFF.

The genes are TRBV29-1 and TRBJ2-7, with unresolved D. The CDR3 extends over 13 amino acids. Trimming left V 5 bases short and J 0 bases short, with 11 bases between. The germline V gene has CDR1 SQVTM and CDR2 ANQGSEA. As DNA, the CDR3 is TGCAGCGTTAAGAGCATGACCTCCTACGAGCAGTACTTC. This sequence encodes CSVKSMTSYEQYF.

V usage is TRBV11-2 and J usage is TRBJ2-7, with D possibly being TRBD1 (5 bases). Germline-derived CDR1 and CDR2 are SGHAT and FQNNGV. The length of the CDR3 is 15 residues. V was pared by 3 bases and J by 3 bases, with 15 bases between. The CDR3 spells CASSFAIGRVYEQYF. CDR3 DNA: TGTGCCAGCAGCTTTGCGATCGGCAGGGTCTACGAGCAGTACTTC.